Described below is a single TCR beta chain sequence and its context. Sequencing was performed with immunoSEQ multiplex PCR; in TCRdb, only in-frame clones are kept and a portion is missing. The table has roughly 42,000 clones, 88% seen once; the top ten hold approximately 1%. The data stem from a study of T cell changes during pregnancy in multiple sclerosis. CDR1 is SGHAT, CDR2 FQNNGV, per germline. Trimming took 3 bases from V and 3 from J, leaving 3 bases between them. The CDR3 is made up of 12 amino acids. The chain is built from TRBV11-2 and TRBJ2-1; D gene uncertain. This TCR came from a female donor with multiple sclerosis, enrolled in a pregnancy study. Source: CD4+ T cells from peripheral blood mononuclear cells, taken in the second trimester of pregnancy. CDR3 DNA sequence: TGTGCCAGCAGCTTTAGCTACAATGAGCAGTTCTTC. Its translation: CASSFSYNEQFF. Together with reference TRBV11-2 and TRBJ2-1, the CDR3 gives the full variable domain: EAGVAQSPRYKIIEKRQSVAFWCNPISGHATLYWYQQILGQGPKLLIQFQNNGVVDDSQLPKDRFSAERLKGVDSTLKIQPAKLEDSAVYLCASSFSYNEQFFGPGTRLTVL.